This T cell receptor beta chain was obtained from a study of T cell repertoires in cytomegalovirus infection. This clonotype was seen repeatedly, ten times or more. Its cognate antigen is unknown. One entry per CDR3 protein, called by TCRdb with MiXCR from the reads. Of some 700,000 distinct CDR3 sequences detected, 35% appear once; the ten largest clones hold around 2.6%. Germline lookup yields CDR1 SGHTA and CDR2 FQGNSA. The V end was cut by 7 bases, the J end by 4 bases, with 13 bases between. There are 14 residues in the CDR3. Study-level findings and limits: Dominating the ex vivo response were TCR beta clonotypes that were CMV-specific and HLA-C-restricted.

Sequencing was carried out using PBMCs. This chain connects TRBV7-2 to TRBJ2-2; the D is unclear. The source of this sequence is a human donor in good health (CMV status not recorded). Some clones in this sample may be carry-over from other donors' samples. The CDR3 bases are TGTGCCAGCATAAGAAGAAGTGGCACCGGGGAGCTGTTTTTT. Translation gives CASIRRSGTGELFF.